This T cell receptor (beta chain) was identified in a study of CD8 T cells in ankylosing spondylitis. Germline CDR1 SGHRS, CDR2 YFSETQ. The ends lost 4 bases at V and 5 bases at J; junction bases unmatched: 8. The CDR3 spans 16 residues. This clonotype was detected a few times. Each TCR beta library was made by quantitative 5'-RACE that incorporated molecular barcodes. TCRdb independently ran MiXCR on the 5' RACE reads; one entry per CDR3 protein. The data hold 250,000 to 400,000 distinct CDR3 sequences, with approximately 10% observed a single time. The TCR originated in a female donor with ankylosing spondylitis or in good health (not recorded which). The chain links TRBV5-1 to TRBJ2-1; 11 nucleotides match TRBD2. The sample taken for sequencing was blood, either unsorted or a sorted T cell fraction (not recorded which). The DNA for the CDR3 is TGCGCCAGCAGCCCGACTAGCGGGGACCATAACAATGAGCAGTTCTTC. Its translation: CASSPTSGDHNNEQFF.